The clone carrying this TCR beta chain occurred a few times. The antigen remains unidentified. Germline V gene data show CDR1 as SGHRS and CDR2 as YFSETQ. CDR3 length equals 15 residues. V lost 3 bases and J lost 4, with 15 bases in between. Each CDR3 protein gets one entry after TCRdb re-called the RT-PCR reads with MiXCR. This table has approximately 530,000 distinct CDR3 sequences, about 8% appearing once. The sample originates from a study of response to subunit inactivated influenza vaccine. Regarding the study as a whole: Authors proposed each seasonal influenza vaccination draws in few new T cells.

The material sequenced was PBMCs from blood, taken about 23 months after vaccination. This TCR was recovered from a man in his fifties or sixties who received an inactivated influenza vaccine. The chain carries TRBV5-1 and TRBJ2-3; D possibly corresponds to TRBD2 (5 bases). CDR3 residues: CASSSGLFPPDTQYF. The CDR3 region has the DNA TGCGCCAGCAGCTCTGGACTGTTCCCCCCAGATACGCAGTATTTT. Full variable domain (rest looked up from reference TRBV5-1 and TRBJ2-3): KAGVTQTPRYLIKTRGQQVTLSCSPISGHRSVSWYQQTPGQGLQFLFEYFSETQRNKGNFPGRFSGRQFSNSRSEMNVSTLELGDSALYLCASSSGLFPPDTQYFGPGTRLTVL.